This paragraph covers one T cell receptor (beta chain) sequence. This sample is part of a study of blood T cell repertoires in COVID-19. Profiled with immunoSEQ multiplex PCR; TCRdb holds only in-frame clones, not every one. The sample contains some 270,000 clones, about 82% of which appear only once. V shed 5 bases, J shed 3 bases, and the junction held 12 bases outside the gene matches. This CDR3 is built from 16 residues. Germline lookup yields CDR1 LNHDA and CDR2 SQIVND (reference sequence). The sequenced sample consisted of peripheral blood. J is TRBJ2-5 and V is TRBV19, with 7 nucleotides matching TRBD1. This receptor was identified in a woman of 80 years or more with COVID-19, enrolled during active disease. The CDR3 loop is CASSSTGTVIKETQYF. The CDR3 nucleotides read TGTGCCAGTAGTTCCACCGGGACAGTCATTAAAGAGACCCAGTACTTC.